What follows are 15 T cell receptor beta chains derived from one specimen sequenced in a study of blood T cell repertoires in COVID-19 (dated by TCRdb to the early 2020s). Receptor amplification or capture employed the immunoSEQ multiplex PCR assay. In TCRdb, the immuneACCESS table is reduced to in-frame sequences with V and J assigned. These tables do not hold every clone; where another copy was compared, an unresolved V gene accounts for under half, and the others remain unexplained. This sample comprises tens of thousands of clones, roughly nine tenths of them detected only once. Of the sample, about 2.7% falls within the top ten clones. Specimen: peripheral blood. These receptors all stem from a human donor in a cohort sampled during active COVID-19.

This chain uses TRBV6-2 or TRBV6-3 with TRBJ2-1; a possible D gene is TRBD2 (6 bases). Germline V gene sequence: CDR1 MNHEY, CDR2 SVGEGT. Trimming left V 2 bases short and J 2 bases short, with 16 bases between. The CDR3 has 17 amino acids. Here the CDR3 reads CASSYPRLRDAYNEQFF. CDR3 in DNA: TGTGCCAGCAGTTACCCTAGGTTGCGGGACGCCTACAATGAGCAGTTCTTC.

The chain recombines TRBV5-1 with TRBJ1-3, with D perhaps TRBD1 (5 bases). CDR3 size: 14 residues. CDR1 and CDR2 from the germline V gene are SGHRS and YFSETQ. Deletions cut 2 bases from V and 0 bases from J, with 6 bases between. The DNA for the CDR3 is TGCGCCAGCAGCTTAGACAGCTCTGGAAACACCATATATTTT. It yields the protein CASSLDSSGNTIYF.

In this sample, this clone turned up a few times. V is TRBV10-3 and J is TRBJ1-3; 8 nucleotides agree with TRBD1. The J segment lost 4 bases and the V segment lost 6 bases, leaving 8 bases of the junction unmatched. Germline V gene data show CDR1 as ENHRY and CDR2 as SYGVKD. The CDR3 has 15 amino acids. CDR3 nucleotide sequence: TGTGCCATCAGCGAGATCAGGGGGCAAGGAAACACCATATATTTT. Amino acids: CAISEIRGQGNTIYF.

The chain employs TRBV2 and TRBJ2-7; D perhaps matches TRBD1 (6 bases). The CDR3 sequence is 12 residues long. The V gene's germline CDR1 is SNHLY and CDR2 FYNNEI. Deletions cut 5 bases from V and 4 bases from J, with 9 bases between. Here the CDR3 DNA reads TGTGCCAGCAGTCGACAGGATTACGAGCAGTACTTC. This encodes CASSRQDYEQYF.

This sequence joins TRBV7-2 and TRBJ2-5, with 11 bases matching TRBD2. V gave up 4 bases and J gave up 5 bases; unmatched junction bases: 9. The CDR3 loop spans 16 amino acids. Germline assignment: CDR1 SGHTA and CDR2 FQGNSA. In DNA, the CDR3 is TGTGCCAGCAGCTCGTTAGCGGGAGGGCTTGGGGAGACCCAGTACTTC. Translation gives CASSSLAGGLGETQYF.

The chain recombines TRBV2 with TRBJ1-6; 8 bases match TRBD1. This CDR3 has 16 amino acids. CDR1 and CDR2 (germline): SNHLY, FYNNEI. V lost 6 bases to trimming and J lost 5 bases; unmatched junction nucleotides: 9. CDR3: CASRHDRGTHNSPLHF. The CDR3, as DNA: TGTGCCAGCAGACATGACAGGGGAACCCATAATTCACCCCTCCACTTT. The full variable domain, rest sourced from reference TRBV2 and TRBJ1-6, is EPEVTQTPSHQVTQMGQEVILRCVPISNHLYFYWYRQILGQKVEFLVSFYNNEISEKSEIFDDQFSVERPDGSNFTLKIRSTKLEDSAMYFCASRHDRGTHNSPLHFGNGTRLTVT.

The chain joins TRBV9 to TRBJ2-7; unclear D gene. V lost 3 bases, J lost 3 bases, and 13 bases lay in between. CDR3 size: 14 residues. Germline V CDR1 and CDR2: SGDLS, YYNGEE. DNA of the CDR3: TGTGCCAGCAGCGCAAAGCAGGTTAGCTACGAGCAGTACTTC. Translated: CASSAKQVSYEQYF.

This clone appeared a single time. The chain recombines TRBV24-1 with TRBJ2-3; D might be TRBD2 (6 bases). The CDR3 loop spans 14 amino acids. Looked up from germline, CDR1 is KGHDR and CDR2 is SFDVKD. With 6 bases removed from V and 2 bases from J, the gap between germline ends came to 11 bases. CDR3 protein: CATSSAGATDTQYF. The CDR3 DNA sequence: TGTGCCACCAGTTCAGCGGGCGCCACAGATACGCAGTATTTT.

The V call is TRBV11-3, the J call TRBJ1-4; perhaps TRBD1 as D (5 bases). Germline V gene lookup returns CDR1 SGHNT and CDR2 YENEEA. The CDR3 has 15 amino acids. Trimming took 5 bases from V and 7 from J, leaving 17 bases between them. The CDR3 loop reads CASSPRDQGGEKLFF. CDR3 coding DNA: TGTGCCAGCAGCCCCCGGGACCAGGGAGGTGAAAAACTGTTTTTT.

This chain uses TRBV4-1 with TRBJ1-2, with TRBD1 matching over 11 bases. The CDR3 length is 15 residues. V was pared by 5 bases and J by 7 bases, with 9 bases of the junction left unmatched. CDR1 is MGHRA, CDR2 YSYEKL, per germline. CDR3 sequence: CASSDAGQGVTGYTF. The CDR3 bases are TGCGCCAGCAGCGACGCGGGACAGGGGGTAACTGGCTACACCTTC.

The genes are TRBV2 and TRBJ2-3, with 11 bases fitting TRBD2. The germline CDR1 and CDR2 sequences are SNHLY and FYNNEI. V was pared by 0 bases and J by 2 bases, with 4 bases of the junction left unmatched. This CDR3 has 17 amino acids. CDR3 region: CASSEALAGGPTDTQYF. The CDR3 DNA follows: TGTGCCAGCAGTGAAGCGCTAGCGGGAGGCCCCACAGATACGCAGTATTTT.

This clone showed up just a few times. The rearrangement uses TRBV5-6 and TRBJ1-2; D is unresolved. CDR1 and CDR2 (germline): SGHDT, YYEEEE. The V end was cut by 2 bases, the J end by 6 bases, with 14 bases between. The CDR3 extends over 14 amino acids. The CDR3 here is CASSFITKANGYTF. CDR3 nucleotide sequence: TGTGCCAGCAGCTTCATCACCAAAGCGAATGGCTACACCTTC. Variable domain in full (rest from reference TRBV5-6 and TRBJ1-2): DAGVTQSPTHLIKTRGQQVTLRCSPKSGHDTVSWYQQALGQGPQFIFQYYEEEERQRGNFPDRFSGHQFPNYSSELNVNALLLGDSALYLCASSFITKANGYTFGSGTRLTVV.

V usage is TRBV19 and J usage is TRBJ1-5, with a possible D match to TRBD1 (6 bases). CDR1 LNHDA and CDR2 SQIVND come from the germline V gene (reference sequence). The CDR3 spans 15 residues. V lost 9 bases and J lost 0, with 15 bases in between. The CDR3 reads CASTKTGYSNQPQHF. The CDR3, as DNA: TGTGCCAGCACTAAAACAGGGTATAGCAATCAGCCCCAGCATTTT.

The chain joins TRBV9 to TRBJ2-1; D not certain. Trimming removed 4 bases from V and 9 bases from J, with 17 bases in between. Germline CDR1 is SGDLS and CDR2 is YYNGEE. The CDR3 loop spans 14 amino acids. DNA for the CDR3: TGTGCCAGCAGCACCCGTCTGAGCTACGGTGAGCAGTTCTTC. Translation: CASSTRLSYGEQFF.

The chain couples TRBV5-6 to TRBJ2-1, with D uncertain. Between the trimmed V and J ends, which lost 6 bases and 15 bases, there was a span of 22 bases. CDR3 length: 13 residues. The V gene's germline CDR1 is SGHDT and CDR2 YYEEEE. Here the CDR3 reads CASTTPEVVSSFF. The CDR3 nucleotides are TGTGCCAGCACCACCCCCGAGGTAGTTTCTTCGTTCTTC.